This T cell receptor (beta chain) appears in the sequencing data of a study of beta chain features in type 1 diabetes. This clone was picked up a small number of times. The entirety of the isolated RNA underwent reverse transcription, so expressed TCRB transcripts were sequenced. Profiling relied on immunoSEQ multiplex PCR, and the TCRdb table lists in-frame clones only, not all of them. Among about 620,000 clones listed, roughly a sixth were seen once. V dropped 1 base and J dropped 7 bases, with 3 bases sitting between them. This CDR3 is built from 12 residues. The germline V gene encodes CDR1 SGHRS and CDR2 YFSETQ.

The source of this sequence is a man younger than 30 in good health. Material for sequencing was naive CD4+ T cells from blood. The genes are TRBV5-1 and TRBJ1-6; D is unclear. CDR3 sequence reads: CASSLKNSPLHF. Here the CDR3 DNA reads TGCGCCAGCAGCTTGAAGAATTCACCCCTCCACTTT.